The clone carrying this T cell receptor (beta chain) was counted a few times. Its antigen remains unknown. Combining a sample-barcoded 5' primer with a J-beta primer mix, a second PCR ran for about 6 to 11 cycles. With 12 random nucleotides, a template-switch adaptor tagged each individual cDNA molecule. TCRdb reprocessed the 5' RACE reads with MiXCR, giving one entry per CDR3 protein. The table has about 1.7 million distinct CDR3 sequences, 28% seen once. The data stem from a study of blood T cells in healthy people across ages. Background on the study: About one barcoded beta molecule per two T cells was the capture yield of template switching.

The germline V gene has CDR1 MGHRA and CDR2 YSYEKL. CDR3 length equals 20 residues. V was cut by 1 base and J by 5 bases, with 29 bases left in between. Study results and caveats: Age advanced and TCR beta diversity per million T cells fell, roughly linearly. Naive T cell percentage and TCR beta diversity correlated strongly.

Material for sequencing was blood. V gene TRBV4-1 combines with J gene TRBJ2-5, with D possibly matching TRBD1 (8 bases). This TCR was recovered from a woman between 25 and 40 years old in good health. The CDR3 DNA is TGCGCCAGCAGCCAAGGAGAGGTATGGGGAGGGACAGGTCGCACGGAGACCCAGTACTTC. Amino acids: CASSQGEVWGGTGRTETQYF.